A selection of T cell receptor beta chains follows, all from one sample in a study of cytomegalovirus exposure and HLA in healthy donors. Clones were read by immunoSEQ multiplex PCR, and TCRdb kept only the in-frame ones, dropping some. The sample lists under 250,000 clones, about 81% occurring once. What was sequenced was PBMCs. These receptors were obtained from a woman aged 25 to 39 in good health and CMV-seronegative. Each CDR3 is given with its conserved first and last residue. A D gene is named only where the DNA matches it firmly. The size of a clone is reported for some rows only, either as once, few or many, or as a class for expanded clones.

V gene	D gene	J gene	clone size	CDR3 length	CDR3 protein	CDR3 DNA
TRBV19	TRBD2	TRBJ2-2	few	15	CASSPLAGNTGELFF	TGTGCCAGTAGTCCCCTAGCGGGGAACACCGGGGAGCTGTTTTTT
TRBV5-6	TRBD1	TRBJ1-2	-	16	CASIPLRDRDLYGYTF	TGTGCCAGCATACCTCTCCGGGACAGGGACCTCTATGGCTACACCTTC
TRBV18	-	TRBJ2-7	-	13	CASSLTGSYEQYF	TGTGCCAGCTCATTGACTGGATCCTACGAGCAGTACTTC
TRBV27	TRBD2	TRBJ2-1	-	18	CASSLLAGAAFSYNEQFF	TGTGCCAGCAGTTTACTAGCGGGGGCTGCCTTCTCCTACAATGAGCAGTTCTTC
TRBV19	-	TRBJ2-5	-	13	CASSIDPGETQYF	TGTGCCAGTAGTATAGATCCGGGGGAGACCCAGTACTTC
TRBV5-1	-	TRBJ2-1	-	13	CASSQDTTDEQFF	TGCGCCAGCAGCCAGGACACAACGGATGAGCAGTTCTTC
TRBV9	-	TRBJ2-1	-	17	CASSVAPLGSSYNEQFF	TGTGCCAGCAGCGTAGCCCCTCTTGGGAGCTCCTACAATGAGCAGTTCTTC
TRBV2	-	TRBJ1-4	-	14	CASLRDTTNEKLFF	TGTGCCAGCCTAAGGGACACAACTAATGAAAAACTGTTTTTT
TRBV7-9	TRBD1	TRBJ1-1	-	13	CASSLTTGGPAFF	TGTGCCAGCAGCCTTACTACAGGGGGCCCAGCTTTCTTT
TRBV13	-	TRBJ2-1	-	17	CASSSDAGLVKYNEQFF	TGTGCCAGCAGCTCGGATGCGGGCCTAGTCAAATACAATGAGCAGTTCTTC
TRBV25-1	TRBD1	TRBJ2-1	-	11	CASSEGQGAFF	TGTGCCAGCAGTGAGGGACAGGGGGCTTTCTTC
TRBV5-1	-	TRBJ1-1	-	16	CASSLGYAQGSTEAFF	TGCGCCAGCAGCTTGGGGTACGCGCAGGGGAGTACTGAAGCTTTCTTT
TRBV19	TRBD1	TRBJ2-7	-	16	CASSISPGQGNYEQYF	TGTGCCAGTAGTATCTCCCCGGGACAGGGGAACTACGAGCAGTACTTC
TRBV10-1	TRBD1	TRBJ2-7	-	15	CASSEGRGLSYEQYF	TGCGCCAGCAGTGAGGGCAGGGGGCTCTCCTACGAGCAGTACTTC
TRBV6-1	TRBD2	TRBJ2-2	-	15	CASKALAGNTGELFF	TGTGCCAGCAAGGCGCTAGCGGGAAACACCGGGGAGCTGTTTTTT
TRBV5-1	TRBD2	TRBJ2-3	-	14	CASSSSGSRDTQYF	TGCGCCAGCAGCTCCAGCGGGAGTCGAGATACGCAGTATTTT